The next 5 T cell receptor beta chains were all read from a single sample in a study of cytomegalovirus exposure and HLA in healthy donors. This table comes from immunoSEQ multiplex PCR, and its TCRdb copy is limited to in-frame clones, with some not included. Of 180,000 or so clones in the sample, roughly 89% were seen once. Sequencing used PBMCs. These receptors originate from a woman aged 25 to 39 in good health and CMV-seronegative.

The J gene is TRBJ2-5, the V gene TRBV5-6; TRBD1 agrees at 10 bases. The length of the CDR3 is 16 residues. CDR1 SGHDT and CDR2 YYEEEE come from the germline V gene. V was pared by 2 bases and J by 7 bases, with 11 bases of the junction left unmatched. The CDR3 protein is CASSFGTGATGGTQYF. The CDR3 nucleotides read TGTGCCAGCAGCTTTGGGACAGGGGCAACCGGGGGGACCCAGTACTTC. The entire variable domain, with the rest obtained from reference TRBV5-6 and TRBJ2-5, is as follows: DAGVTQSPTHLIKTRGQQVTLRCSPKSGHDTVSWYQQALGQGPQFIFQYYEEEERQRGNFPDRFSGHQFPNYSSELNVNALLLGDSALYLCASSFGTGATGGTQYFGPGTRLLVL.

The V call is TRBV18, the J call TRBJ1-5; 7 bases are a match to TRBD1. The V gene end was trimmed by 4 bases and the J gene end by 5 bases; junction bases not matched to a gene: 8. The germline V gene encodes CDR1 KGHSH and CDR2 LQKENI. There are 15 residues in the CDR3. The chain's CDR3 is CASSQTDRMYQPQHF. The CDR3 DNA is TGTGCCAGCTCACAAACGGACAGGATGTATCAGCCCCAGCATTTT.

As DNA, the CDR3 is TGTGCCAGCAGCTTGTCGGGGGGCGGGGGGAAGGCTTTCTTT. This translates into CASSLSGGGGKAFF. This chain connects TRBV5-4 to TRBJ1-1, with a tentative D call TRBD1 (6 bases). V was pared by 1 base and J by 11 bases, with 18 bases between. The CDR3 totals 14 residues. Germline CDR1 reads SGHNT; CDR2 reads YYREEE (reference sequence).

This chain connects TRBV5-1 to TRBJ1-2; 9 positions agree with TRBD1. The V gene end was trimmed by 4 bases and the J gene end by 7 bases; junction bases not matched to a gene: 5. This CDR3 comprises 13 residues. Germline CDR1 SGHRS, CDR2 YFSETQ. CDR3 amino acids: CASSLGQGAGYTF. The DNA of the CDR3 is TGCGCCAGCAGCCTGGGACAGGGAGCTGGCTACACCTTC.

This clone came up once. The chain couples TRBV7-6 to TRBJ2-2, with a possible D match to TRBD1 (5 bases). The V gene's germline CDR1 is SGHVS and CDR2 FNYEAQ. V shed 6 bases and J shed 5 bases, with 13 bases lying between them. The CDR3 is made up of 14 amino acids. The CDR3 loop is CASRDTGLTGELFF. The CDR3 DNA follows: TGTGCCAGCAGAGACACAGGTTTGACCGGGGAGCTGTTTTTT. Full variable domain (rest looked up from reference TRBV7-6 and TRBJ2-2): GAGVSQSPRYKVTKRGQDVALRCDPISGHVSLYWYRQALGQGPEFLTYFNYEAQQDKSGLPNDRFSAERPEGSISTLTIQRTEQRDSAMYRCASRDTGLTGELFFGEGSRLTVL.